This TCR beta chain was found in a study of CD8 T cells in ankylosing spondylitis. There are many counts of this clonotype. What it recognizes is unknown. General study results and limits: In reactive arthritis synovial fluid and blood, some motif variants had been reported before. Apparently characteristic of ankylosing spondylitis blood was a TCR beta motif (fewer than ten highly homologous variants).

In TCRdb, the 5' RACE reads were re-called with MiXCR into one record per CDR3 protein. This sample carries fewer than 250,000 distinct CDR3 sequences, 10% to 13% of them seen once, and the ten largest clones take 2.6%. The sequencing input was blood, either unsorted or a sorted T cell fraction (not recorded which). The sequence was collected from a male donor with ankylosing spondylitis or in good health (not recorded which).

The DNA for the CDR3 is TGCAGTGCTACAGGACAGGGCTATGGCTACACCTTC. This encodes CSATGQGYGYTF. The genes are TRBV20-1 and TRBJ1-2; 8 positions match TRBD1. This CDR3 comprises 12 residues. V shed 4 bases and J 4 bases; nucleotides not matched to a gene: 2. Germline-derived CDR1 and CDR2 are DFQATT and SNEGSKA (reference sequence).